The clone carrying this TCR beta chain turned up a few times. Since all of the isolated RNA was reverse transcribed, expressed TCRB transcripts were what got sequenced. Sequencing used immunoSEQ multiplex PCR; TCRdb keeps in-frame clones, though not all of them. In the table there are around 500,000 clones, 11% of which are singletons. Purity exceeding 95% was reached by all sorted populations. This sample is part of a study of beta chain features in type 1 diabetes. CDR1 is LGHNA, CDR2 YNFKEQ, per germline. There are 15 residues in the CDR3. Trimming cost V 8 bases and J 1 base; bases outside gene matches: 7.

The clonotype was recovered from a woman under 30 in good health. The chain recombines TRBV4-2 with TRBJ2-3; 9 nucleotides match TRBD1. Sequencing used naive CD4+ T cells from blood. The CDR3 sequence: CASGTGQGGTDTQYF. The CDR3 DNA is TGTGCCAGCGGAACGGGACAGGGTGGCACAGATACGCAGTATTTT.